The rows below give T cell receptor beta chains drawn from one sample of a study of Ad26.COV2.S vaccination and SARS-CoV-2 variants. Using immunoSEQ multiplex PCR, the repertoire was profiled, and TCRdb retains in-frame clones only, with some absent. This table holds hundreds of thousands of clones, 89% found once. Here the sequenced sample was peripheral blood, taken in a trial of Ad26.COV2.S vaccine versus placebo. The origin of the receptors is a person aged 18-60 years who received the Ad26.COV2.S COVID-19 vaccine or a placebo. Each CDR3 is given with its conserved first and last residue. Each record gives: clone size, D gene, V gene, J gene, CDR3 protein, CDR3 DNA. The D gene is left open where the match is weak. Clone size, where shown, is once, few, many, or a class for clones that have expanded.

.	.	TRBV2	TRBJ2-1	CASSEASGEQFF	TGTGCCAGCAGTGAAGCGTCTGGGGAGCAGTTCTTC
once	.	TRBV6-5	TRBJ1-6	CASAFYNSPLHF	TGTGCCAGTGCCTTCTATAATTCACCCCTCCACTTT
.	.	TRBV6-6	TRBJ1-5	CASSYSFGQPQHF	TGTGCCAGCAGTTACTCGTTCGGGCAGCCCCAGCATTTT
.	.	TRBV5-5	TRBJ2-5	CASSLLTAAGETQYF	TGTGCCAGCAGCTTGCTCACAGCGGCGGGAGAGACCCAGTACTTC
.	.	TRBV5-1	TRBJ2-3	CASSSRTVSTDTQYF	TGCGCCAGCAGCTCCCGGACGGTTAGCACAGATACGCAGTATTTT
.	.	TRBV19	TRBJ1-3	CASRLMTGTGNTIYF	TGTGCCAGTAGGCTTATGACCGGGACTGGAAACACCATATATTTT
.	TRBD2	TRBV27	TRBJ2-7	CASGTSEVHEQYF	TGTGCCAGTGGGACTAGCGAGGTCCACGAGCAGTACTTC
.	TRBD1	TRBV13	TRBJ1-2	CASSLAGGYGYTF	TGTGCCAGCAGCTTGGCAGGGGGCTATGGCTACACCTTC
.	.	TRBV5-1	TRBJ2-2	CASSLGGTNTGELFF	TGCGCCAGCAGCTTGGGCGGGACGAACACCGGGGAGCTGTTTTTT
.	.	TRBV20-1	TRBJ2-7	CSALGQYEQYF	TGCAGTGCCTTGGGCCAATACGAGCAGTACTTC
.	.	TRBV7-2	TRBJ2-3	CASSRRTYTDTQYF	TGTGCCAGCAGCCGTCGGACCTACACAGATACGCAGTATTTT
.	.	TRBV19	TRBJ1-5	CASSKSPAPPYSNQPQHF	TGTGCCAGTAGTAAGTCCCCGGCTCCACCTTATAGCAATCAGCCCCAGCATTTT
.	TRBD1	TRBV11-2	TRBJ2-4	CASSPGTDLSVAKNIQYF	TGTGCCAGCAGCCCCGGGACAGACCTATCCGTAGCCAAAAACATTCAGTACTTC
once	.	TRBV29-1	TRBJ1-2	CSVSWRTDHGYTF	TGCAGCGTGTCGTGGCGAACCGACCATGGCTACACCTTC
.	.	TRBV7-2	TRBJ1-6	CASSLGGGHSLHF	TGTGCCAGCAGCTTAGGGGGCGGGCATTCCCTCCACTTT
.	.	TRBV6-5	TRBJ1-2	CASSYSRRTGYGYTF	TGTGCCAGCAGTTACTCCCGACGTACGGGCTATGGCTACACCTTC
.	TRBD2	TRBV4-2	TRBJ2-7	CASSQDWTSGGSLWYEQYF	TGTGCCAGCAGCCAAGATTGGACTAGCGGGGGTTCTCTTTGGTACGAGCAGTACTTC
few	.	TRBV7-8	TRBJ2-7	CASSFLRHYEQYF	TGTGCCAGCAGCTTCTTGCGGCACTACGAGCAGTACTTC
.	TRBD1	TRBV18	TRBJ1-3	CASSPRADRGNSGNTIYF	TGTGCCAGCTCCCCAAGAGCCGACAGGGGCAACTCTGGAAACACCATATATTTT
.	.	TRBV11-2	TRBJ2-5	CASSLGQQETQYF	TGTGCCAGCAGCCTGGGACAACAAGAGACCCAGTACTTC
.	.	TRBV4-1	TRBJ1-5	CASSQDTAGQPQHF	TGCGCCAGCAGCCAAGATACCGCGGGCCAGCCCCAGCATTTT
.	TRBD1	TRBV6-5	TRBJ2-7	CASSSGTGPLAQYF	TGTGCCAGCAGCTCCGGGACAGGGCCCCTGGCGCAGTACTTC
.	.	TRBV29-1	TRBJ1-5	CSVEVDSNQPQHF	TGCAGCGTTGAAGTGGATAGCAATCAGCCCCAGCATTTT
.	.	TRBV5-8	TRBJ2-2	CASRWGASTGELFF	TGTGCCAGCAGATGGGGGGCGAGCACCGGGGAGCTGTTTTTT
.	.	TRBV19	TRBJ1-1	CASKETGRYTEAFF	TGTGCCAGTAAAGAGACAGGCCGATACACTGAAGCTTTCTTT
.	.	TRBV4-2	TRBJ2-7	CASSQPGEGYEQYF	TGTGCCAGCAGCCAACCGGGGGAAGGATACGAGCAGTACTTC
.	.	TRBV30	TRBJ2-7	CAWSRMVTYEQYF	TGTGCCTGGAGTCGAATGGTTACCTACGAGCAGTACTTC
.	.	TRBV4-2	TRBJ1-2	CASSQEESPNYGYTF	TGTGCCAGCAGCCAAGAAGAGAGCCCTAACTATGGCTACACCTTC
.	.	TRBV30	TRBJ1-4	CAWSPSGVANEKLFF	TGTGCCTGGAGTCCCTCCGGGGTTGCTAATGAAAAACTGTTTTTT
.	TRBD1	TRBV30	TRBJ1-1	CAWTRGDTEAFF	TGTGCCTGGACCAGGGGGGATACTGAAGCTTTCTTT
.	TRBD1	TRBV5-4	TRBJ1-2	CASSLGDRLDYGYTF	TGTGCCAGCAGCTTGGGGGACAGGTTAGACTATGGCTACACCTTC
.	TRBD1	TRBV2	TRBJ1-4	CASSRGQGPFGKLFF	TGTGCCAGCAGTCGGGGACAGGGACCGTTCGGAAAACTGTTTTTT
.	TRBD2	TRBV9	TRBJ2-5	CASSPGTSGIETQYF	TGTGCCAGCAGCCCAGGGACTAGCGGGATTGAGACCCAGTACTTC
.	.	TRBV19	TRBJ2-3	CASSISREMAQYF	TGTGCCAGTAGTATAAGCAGGGAAATGGCGCAGTATTTT
few	TRBD1	TRBV6-5	TRBJ2-7	CASSYATGGSYEQYF	TGTGCCAGCAGTTACGCAACAGGGGGTTCCTACGAGCAGTACTTC
.	.	TRBV11-1	TRBJ2-3	CASSPERADTQYF	TGTGCCAGCAGCCCGGAGAGGGCAGATACGCAGTATTTT
.	.	TRBV25-1	TRBJ2-3	CASSGTSSSRSDTQYF	TGTGCCAGCAGTGGAACTAGTAGTAGCCGATCAGATACGCAGTATTTT
.	.	TRBV5-1	TRBJ2-7	CASSLRGNLYEQYF	TGCGCCAGCAGCTTAAGGGGGAATCTCTACGAGCAGTACTTC
.	TRBD2	TRBV19	TRBJ2-3	CASSSQGLAGTSTDTQYF	TGTGCCAGTAGTTCTCAAGGGTTAGCGGGGACTAGCACAGATACGCAGTATTTT
.	TRBD2	TRBV4-3	TRBJ2-2	CASSQLSGAEIGELFF	TGCGCCAGCAGCCAGCTTAGCGGGGCGGAGATCGGGGAGCTGTTTTTT
.	.	TRBV13	TRBJ2-5	CASSLDSQETQYF	TGTGCCAGCAGCTTGGACTCCCAAGAGACCCAGTACTTC
.	TRBD1	TRBV2	TRBJ2-1	CASTPSDRGSEQFF	TGTGCCAGCACCCCCTCGGACAGGGGGAGTGAGCAGTTCTTC
.	.	TRBV20-1	TRBJ1-1	CSASIGRAAFF	TGCAGTGCTAGCATTGGGAGGGCAGCTTTCTTT
.	TRBD1	TRBV6-2/TRBV6-3	TRBJ1-5	CASSYLTGTGGALGNQPQHF	TGTGCCAGCAGTTACCTAACCGGGACAGGGGGCGCATTGGGCAATCAGCCCCAGCATTTT
.	.	TRBV6-5	TRBJ1-2	CASSYQEAYGYTF	TGTGCCAGCAGTTATCAGGAGGCCTATGGCTACACCTTC
.	.	TRBV12-3/TRBV12-4	TRBJ2-5	CASSLQHQETQYF	TGTGCCAGCAGTTTACAGCACCAAGAGACCCAGTACTTC
.	TRBD2	TRBV7-9	TRBJ2-1	CASSPRPFSGRGDNEQFF	TGTGCCAGCAGTCCACGGCCTTTTAGCGGGAGAGGGGACAATGAGCAGTTCTTC
.	.	TRBV3-1/TRBV3-2	TRBJ1-3	CASSRQAHSGNTIYF	TGTGCCAGCAGCCGGCAGGCCCACTCTGGAAACACCATATATTTT
.	TRBD2	TRBV5-1	TRBJ2-6	CASSSPSGVGANVLTF	TGCGCCAGCAGCTCCCCTAGCGGGGTTGGGGCCAACGTCCTGACTTTC
.	.	TRBV5-1	TRBJ1-4	CATRRTVNEKLFF	TGCGCCACCCGTCGGACAGTTAATGAAAAACTGTTTTTT
.	TRBD1	TRBV4-1	TRBJ2-3	CASSQGTGVRTDTQYF	TGCGCCAGCAGCCAGGGGACAGGGGTTCGCACAGATACGCAGTATTTT